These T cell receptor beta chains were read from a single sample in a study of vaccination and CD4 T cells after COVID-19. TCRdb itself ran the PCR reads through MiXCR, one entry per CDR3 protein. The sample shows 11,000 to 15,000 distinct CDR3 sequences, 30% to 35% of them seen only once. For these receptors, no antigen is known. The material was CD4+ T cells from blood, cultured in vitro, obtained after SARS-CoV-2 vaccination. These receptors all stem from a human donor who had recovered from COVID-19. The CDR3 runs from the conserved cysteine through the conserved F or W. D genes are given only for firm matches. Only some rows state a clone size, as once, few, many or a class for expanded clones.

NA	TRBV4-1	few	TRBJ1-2	CASSQDHGRNYGYTF	TGCGCCAGCAGCCAGGACCATGGTCGTAACTATGGCTACACCTTC
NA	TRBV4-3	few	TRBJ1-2	CASSQVSAGYGYTF	TGCGCCAGCAGCCAAGTATCGGCAGGCTATGGCTACACCTTC
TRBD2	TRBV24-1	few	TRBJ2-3	CATSDAPSGGAYADTQYF	TGTGCCACCAGTGATGCACCTAGCGGGGGGGCTTACGCAGATACGCAGTATTTT
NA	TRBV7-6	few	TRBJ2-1	CASSLVVGLTNEQFF	TGTGCCAGCAGCTTAGTGGTTGGGCTAACGAATGAGCAGTTCTTC
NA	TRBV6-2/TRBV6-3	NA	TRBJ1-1	CASRLGTGTEAFF	TGTGCCAGCAGGTTGGGAACTGGCACTGAAGCTTTCTTT
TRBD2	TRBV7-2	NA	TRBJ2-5	CASSLLGGRRETQYF	TGTGCCAGCAGCTTATTGGGGGGGAGACGAGAGACCCAGTACTTC
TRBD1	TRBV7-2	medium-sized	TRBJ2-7	CASSKTGVEQYF	TGTGCCAGCAGCAAGACAGGGGTCGAGCAGTACTTC
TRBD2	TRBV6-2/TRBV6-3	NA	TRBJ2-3	CASSSPAGGYTQYF	TGTGCCAGCAGTTCGCCAGCGGGAGGGTATACGCAGTATTTT
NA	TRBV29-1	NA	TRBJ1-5	CSVAESNQPQHF	TGCAGCGTTGCGGAGAGCAATCAGCCCCAGCATTTT
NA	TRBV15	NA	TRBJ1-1	CATRAGLNTEAFF	TGTGCCACCAGGGCAGGGTTGAACACTGAAGCTTTCTTT
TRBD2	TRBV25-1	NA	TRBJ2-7	CASRRGGTSGTYEQYF	TGTGCCAGCAGGAGGGGGGGGACTAGCGGAACCTACGAGCAGTACTTC
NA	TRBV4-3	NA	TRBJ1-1	CASSQEPGANTEAFF	TGCGCCAGCAGCCAAGAACCCGGGGCGAACACTGAAGCTTTCTTT
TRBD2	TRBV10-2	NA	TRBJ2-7	CASRSGTNYEQYF	TGCGCCAGCAGGTCCGGGACTAACTACGAGCAGTACTTC
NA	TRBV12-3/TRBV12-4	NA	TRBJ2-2	CASRRAITGELFF	TGTGCCAGCAGGAGAGCGATCACCGGGGAGCTGTTTTTT
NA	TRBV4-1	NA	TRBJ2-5	CASSLPQETQYF	TGCGCCAGCAGTCTCCCCCAAGAGACCCAGTACTTC
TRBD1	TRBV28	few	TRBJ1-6	CASSRQGSPLHF	TGTGCCAGCAGTAGACAGGGGTCACCCCTCCACTTT
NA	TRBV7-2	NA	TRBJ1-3	CASSSFGNTIYF	TGTGCCAGCAGCTCATTTGGAAACACCATATATTTT
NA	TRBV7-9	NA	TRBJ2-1	CASSWQGREQFF	TGTGCCAGCAGCTGGCAGGGGCGTGAGCAGTTCTTC